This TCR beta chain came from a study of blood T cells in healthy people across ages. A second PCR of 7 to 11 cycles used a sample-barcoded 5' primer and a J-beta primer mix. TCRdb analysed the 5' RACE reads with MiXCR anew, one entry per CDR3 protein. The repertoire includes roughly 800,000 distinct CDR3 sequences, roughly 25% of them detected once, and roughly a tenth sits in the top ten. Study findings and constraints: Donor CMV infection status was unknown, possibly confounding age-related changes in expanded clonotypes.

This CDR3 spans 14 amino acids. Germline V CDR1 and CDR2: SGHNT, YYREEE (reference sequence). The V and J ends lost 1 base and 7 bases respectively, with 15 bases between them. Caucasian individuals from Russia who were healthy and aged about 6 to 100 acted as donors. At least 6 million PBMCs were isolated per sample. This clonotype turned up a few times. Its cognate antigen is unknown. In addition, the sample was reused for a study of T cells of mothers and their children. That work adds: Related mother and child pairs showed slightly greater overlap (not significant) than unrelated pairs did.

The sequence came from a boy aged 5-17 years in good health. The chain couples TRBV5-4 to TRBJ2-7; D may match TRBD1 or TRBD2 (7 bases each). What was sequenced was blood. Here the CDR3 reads CASSLYQGGREQYF. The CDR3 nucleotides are TGTGCCAGCAGCTTGTATCAGGGGGGGCGGGAGCAGTACTTC.